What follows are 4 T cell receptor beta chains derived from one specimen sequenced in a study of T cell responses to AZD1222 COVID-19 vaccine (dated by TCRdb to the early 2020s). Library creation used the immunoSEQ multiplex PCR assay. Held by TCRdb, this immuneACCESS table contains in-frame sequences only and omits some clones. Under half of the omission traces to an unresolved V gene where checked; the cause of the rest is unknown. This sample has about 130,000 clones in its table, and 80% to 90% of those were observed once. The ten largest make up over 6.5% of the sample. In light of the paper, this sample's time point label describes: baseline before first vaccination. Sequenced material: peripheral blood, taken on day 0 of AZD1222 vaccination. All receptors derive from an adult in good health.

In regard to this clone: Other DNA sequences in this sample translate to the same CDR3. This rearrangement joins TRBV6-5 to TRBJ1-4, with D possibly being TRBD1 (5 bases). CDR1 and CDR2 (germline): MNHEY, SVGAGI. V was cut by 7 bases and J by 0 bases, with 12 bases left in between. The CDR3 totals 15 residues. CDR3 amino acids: CASKGQGATNEKLFF. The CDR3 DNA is TGTGCCAGCAAAGGACAAGGGGCAACTAATGAAAAACTGTTTTTT.

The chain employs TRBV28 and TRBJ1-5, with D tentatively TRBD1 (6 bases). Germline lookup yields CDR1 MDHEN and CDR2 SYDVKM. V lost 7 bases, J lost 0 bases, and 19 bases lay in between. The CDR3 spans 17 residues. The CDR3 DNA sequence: TGTGCCAGCATCCCACAGGGATGGGCGTATAGCAATCAGCCCCAGCATTTT. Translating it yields CASIPQGWAYSNQPQHF.

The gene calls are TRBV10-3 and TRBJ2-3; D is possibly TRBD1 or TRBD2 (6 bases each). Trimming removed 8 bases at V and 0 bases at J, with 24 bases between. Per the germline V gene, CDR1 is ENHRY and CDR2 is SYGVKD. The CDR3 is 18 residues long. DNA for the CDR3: TGTGCCATCGGCCAGGGTGGGGGGCTAGCGTCCAGCACAGATACGCAGTATTTT. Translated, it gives CAIGQGGGLASSTDTQYF.

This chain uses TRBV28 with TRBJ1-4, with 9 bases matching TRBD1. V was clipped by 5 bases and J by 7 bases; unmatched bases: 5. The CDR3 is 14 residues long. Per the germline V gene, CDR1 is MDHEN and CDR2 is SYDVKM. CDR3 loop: CASSNRGLGEKLFF. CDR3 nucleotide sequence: TGTGCCAGCAGTAACAGGGGGCTTGGTGAAAAACTGTTTTTT.